This TCR beta chain was observed in a study of beta chain features in type 1 diabetes. Study outcomes and limitations: When VDJ junctions were examined, type 1 diabetes patients showed fewer insertions and more deletions. Because the template was cDNA, high-expressing cells might be over-represented.

Markers CD45RO/CCR7/CD25/CD127/CD95/CD27 served to sort CD4+ naive, central memory, regulatory and stem cell-like memory cells. Once sorted, every population was more than 98% pure. Expressed TCRB transcripts were sequenced after all isolated RNA was converted to cDNA. TCRdb's copy holds only in-frame clones and misses some; the assay was immunoSEQ multiplex PCR. The data show over 120,000 clones, over 9.5% seen once. The CDR3 length is 15 residues. Trimming took off 0 bases at V and 7 bases at J, with 13 bases between the two ends. From germline, CDR1 is SNHLY and CDR2 FYNNEI. This clone was counted only a few times. Its antigen is unidentified.

The TCR sequence derives from a young man in good health. Sample: naive CD4+ T cells from blood. The genes are TRBV2 and TRBJ1-5; weak D call: TRBD1 (5 bases). The CDR3 nucleotides are TGTGCCAGCAGTGAAGCAGGGGCCCTCGGGCAGCCCCAGCATTTT. This codes for CASSEAGALGQPQHF.